Following are 29 T cell receptor beta chains from one sample sequenced in a study of regulatory T cells in long-lasting Graves disease. Time point meaning: newly diagnosed GD, antithyroid drugs for less than 3 months. Researchers made the TCR library from RNA that was extracted from PBMCs. Researchers made TCR beta libraries by using iRepertoire HTBI primers and running Arm-PCR on CDR3 regions. TCRdb itself ran the multiplex PCR reads through MiXCR, one entry per CDR3 protein. The sample holds a few hundred thousand distinct CDR3 sequences, 18% seen once. This same sample was also taken into another study, of T cells in Graves' hyperthyroidism and ophthalmopathy.

This specimen consisted of peripheral blood mononuclear cells (PBMCs), obtained at new diagnosis, from a patient treated with antithyroid drugs. Receptor source: a woman between 25 and 40 years old with Graves disease.

Ten or more counts support this clonotype. The chain links TRBV28 to TRBJ1-2, with no clear D. CDR3 length: 12 amino acids. Germline V gene lookup returns CDR1 MDHEN and CDR2 SYDVKM. V lost 6 bases and J lost 9, with 14 bases in between. DNA of the CDR3: TGTGCCAGCAGCCCCCGGGGTGTTCGCTACACCTTC. Translated: CASSPRGVRYTF.

This clonotype came up many times. The chain couples TRBV3-1 to TRBJ2-1; TRBD2 is a possible D gene (6 bases). CDR1 is LGHDT, CDR2 YNNKEL, per germline (reference sequence). The CDR3 totals 14 residues. V shed 1 base and J shed 6 bases, with 10 bases lying between them. The CDR3, as DNA: TGTGCCAGCAGCCAAGCACTAGCCAGCAATGAGCAGTTCTTC. Its translation: CASSQALASNEQFF.

This clonotype was seen many times. The chain links TRBV12-5 to TRBJ1-5; D remains unclear. Germline V gene data show CDR1 as LGHNT and CDR2 as FRNRAP. The length of the CDR3 is 14 residues. Trimming shortened V by 6 bases and J by 0 bases, and 9 bases separated the two germline ends. In DNA form, the CDR3 reads TGTGCTAGTGGACCCGACGATAGCAATCAGCCCCAGCATTTT. Protein product: CASGPDDSNQPQHF.

In its sample, this clonotype was seen many times. The chain recombines TRBV20-1 with TRBJ2-1; TRBD1 or TRBD2 may be the D gene (5 bases each). CDR1 and CDR2 from the germline V gene are DFQATT and SNEGSKA (reference sequence). The V and J ends lost 0 bases and 8 bases respectively, with 14 bases between them. CDR3 length: 14 amino acids. The CDR3 sequence: CSARDWGTGDEQFF. The CDR3, as DNA: TGCAGTGCTAGAGATTGGGGGACCGGTGATGAGCAGTTCTTC.

In its sample, this clonotype was seen a few times. The chain recombines TRBV29-1 with TRBJ1-4; no clear D gene. Germline-derived CDR1 and CDR2 are SQVTM and ANQGSEA. CDR3 length: 14 residues. Trimming took 3 bases from V and 3 from J, leaving 11 bases between them. The DNA for the CDR3 is TGCAGCGTTGACCAGAGGAAGGCTAATGAAAAACTGTTTTTT. Its translation: CSVDQRKANEKLFF.

This clonotype has at least ten counts. The J gene is TRBJ1-1, the V gene TRBV18; D ambiguous. CDR3 length: 13 residues. V lost 5 bases and J 1 base, leaving 8 bases between the germline ends. Germline CDR1 is KGHSH and CDR2 is LQKENI. The CDR3 DNA reads TGTGCCAGCTCATCGGCAGGGAACACTGAAGCTTTCTTT. Translation gives CASSSAGNTEAFF.

The chain couples TRBV7-6 to TRBJ2-7; 9 bases are a match to TRBD2. CDR1 and CDR2 from the germline V gene are SGHVS and FNYEAQ. Germline trimming cut 1 base from V and 0 bases from J; bases unmatched to any gene: 4. The CDR3 contains 16 residues. For the CDR3, the DNA is TGTGCCAGCAGCTTAGGGCCTAGCGGGGCCTCCTACGAGCAGTACTTC. Protein: CASSLGPSGASYEQYF.

This sequence joins TRBV6-2 or TRBV6-3 and TRBJ1-6; maybe TRBD1 (5 bases). Germline values: CDR1 MNHEY, CDR2 SVGEGT. The V and J ends lost 0 bases and 10 bases respectively, with 19 bases between them. The CDR3 totals 17 residues. The CDR3 DNA sequence: TGTGCCAGCAGTTACTCTAGTTGGGCCGATAAGGGGTCACCCCTCCACTTT. Protein product: CASSYSSWADKGSPLHF.

This clonotype has just a few counts. V usage is TRBV19 and J usage is TRBJ1-3; D is unresolved. The CDR3 totals 15 residues. V lost 2 bases and J lost 1, with 9 bases in between. CDR1 and CDR2 from the germline V gene are LNHDA and SQIVND (reference sequence). The CDR3, as DNA: TGTGCCAGTAGTATAACAGCCACGTCTGGAAACACCATATATTTT. This encodes CASSITATSGNTIYF.

This clonotype has a count of ten or more. The V and J genes are TRBV6-1 and TRBJ2-3; D uncertain. This CDR3 comprises 12 residues. CDR1 is MNHNS, CDR2 SASEGT, per germline. V was trimmed by 8 bases and J by 0 bases, leaving 6 bases between them. This chain's CDR3 is CASRPSTDTQYF. The CDR3 nucleotides read TGTGCCAGCCGGCCTAGCACAGATACGCAGTATTTT.

Ten or more counts support this clonotype. This sequence joins TRBV6-1 and TRBJ1-2, with TRBD1 identical over 9 bases. Germline V lookup: CDR1 MNHNS, CDR2 SASEGT. With V trimmed by 11 bases and J by 0 bases, 4 bases remained unmatched. The CDR3 spans 13 residues. The CDR3 here is CAGGTGPNYGYTF. CDR3 DNA: TGTGCCGGCGGGACAGGGCCTAACTATGGCTACACCTTC.

At least ten counts were recorded for this clonotype. This sequence joins TRBV28 and TRBJ2-1, with 12 bases identical to TRBD2. V trimming: 6 bases; J trimming: 9 bases; junction bases outside the gene matches: 12. The CDR3 extends over 16 amino acids. Germline CDR1 is MDHEN and CDR2 is SYDVKM. CDR3 protein: CASRTVSSGGAGEQFF. The CDR3 nucleotides are TGTGCCAGCAGAACTGTTTCTAGCGGGGGGGCCGGTGAGCAGTTCTTC.

This clonotype was counted at least ten times. The chain combines TRBV7-6 with TRBJ2-1; D may be TRBD1 or TRBD2 (5 bases each). The CDR3 length is 15 residues. Germline CDR1 reads SGHVS; CDR2 reads FNYEAQ. V was pared by 5 bases and J by 8 bases, with 19 bases between. The CDR3 DNA follows: TGTGCCAGCAGCCTCTCGGTGGGGGACGAGGATGAGCAGTTCTTC. It codes for CASSLSVGDEDEQFF. The whole variable domain, filled in from reference TRBV7-6 and TRBJ2-1, reads GAGVSQSPRYKVTKRGQDVALRCDPISGHVSLYWYRQALGQGPEFLTYFNYEAQQDKSGLPNDRFSAERPEGSISTLTIQRTEQRDSAMYRCASSLSVGDEDEQFFGPGTRLTVL.

This clonotype has ten or more counts. This chain links TRBV18 with TRBJ2-3; D is ambiguous. Germline-derived CDR1 and CDR2 are KGHSH and LQKENI. Trimming took 3 bases from V and 2 from J, leaving 6 bases between them. This CDR3 is 13 amino acids long. CDR3 residues: CASSPRNTDTQYF. CDR3 sequence (DNA): TGTGCCAGCTCACCCCGGAACACAGATACGCAGTATTTT.

This clonotype has ten or more counts. The chain combines TRBV6-5 with TRBJ1-5, with 8 nucleotides matching TRBD1. Trimming removed 4 bases from V and 2 bases from J; junction bases left unmatched: 7. Germline V gene lookup returns CDR1 MNHEY and CDR2 SVGAGI. There are 16 residues in the CDR3. The CDR3 DNA reads TGTGCCAGCAGTTTCGACAGGGGTAGAGGCAATCAGCCCCAGCATTTT. Its protein product is CASSFDRGRGNQPQHF.

In this sample, this clonotype turned up many times. The chain has TRBV3-1 and TRBJ2-5; 8 nucleotides align to TRBD2. V lost 3 bases and J lost 6; bases outside the gene matches: 6. The CDR3 has 14 residues. Per germline, CDR1 LGHDT and CDR2 YNNKEL (reference sequence). CDR3 region: CASSHGLATKTQYF. DNA of the CDR3: TGTGCCAGCAGCCACGGACTAGCCACGAAGACCCAGTACTTC.

The chain carries TRBV9 and TRBJ2-3, with a weak D call TRBD2 (7 bases). The V end lost 3 bases, the J end lost 4 bases, and 18 bases lay between the germline ends. The CDR3 consists of 16 residues. Germline V gene data show CDR1 as SGDLS and CDR2 as YYNGEE. In nucleotides, the CDR3 is TGTGCCAGCAGCGAAGCAGCCCGGGGGGCCGCAGATACGCAGTATTTT. Translation: CASSEAARGAADTQYF.

This clonotype was detected only a few times. The CDR3 region is CASKRGSNYGYTF. DNA for the CDR3: TGTGCCAGCAAGAGAGGATCTAACTATGGCTACACCTTC. The chain uses TRBV5-5 and TRBJ1-2; D ambiguous. The CDR3 is 13 residues long. Trimming pared 6 bases from V and 0 bases from J, leaving 9 bases between. The germline V gene encodes CDR1 SGHKS and CDR2 YYEKEE (reference sequence).

This clonotype showed up just once. A far bigger clonotype differs at one base, so this is likely a read error. Here the CDR3 DNA reads TGTGCCAGCAGTCCAGGGGGGACAGCCCTGGAAGGTACGCAGTATTTT. It encodes CASSPGGTALEGTQYF. J is TRBJ2-3 and V is TRBV11-3; D possibly corresponds to TRBD1 (7 bases). Germline V gene data show CDR1 as SGHNT and CDR2 as YENEEA. The CDR3 runs to 16 residues. Trimming left V 6 bases short and J 8 bases short, with 24 bases between.

This clonotype was seen ten or more times. The V and J genes are TRBV20-1 and TRBJ2-3, with a tentative D call TRBD2 (5 bases). V gave up 6 bases and J gave up 5 bases, with 12 bases separating them. Germline CDR1 and CDR2: DFQATT and SNEGSKA (reference sequence). The CDR3 runs to 12 residues. This chain's CDR3 is CSARPGGDTQYF. The CDR3 nucleotides are TGCAGTGCGCGGCCCGGAGGAGATACGCAGTATTTT.

This clonotype has at least ten counts. The rearrangement links TRBV29-1 to TRBJ2-1, with TRBD2 as a possible D gene (7 bases). The CDR3 covers 11 residues. Germline CDR1 reads SQVTM; CDR2 reads ANQGSEA. Trimming took off 7 bases at V and 10 bases at J, with 14 bases between the two ends. The CDR3 DNA follows: TGCAGCGAGGGGGGGGCGCGGGAGCAGTTCTTC. It yields the protein CSEGGAREQFF.

This clonotype was found many times. The J gene is TRBJ2-1, the V gene TRBV14, with TRBD2 as a possible D gene (5 bases). With 3 bases removed from V and 5 bases from J, the gap between germline ends came to 11 bases. Germline CDR1 SGHDN, CDR2 FVKESK. There are 14 residues in the CDR3. CDR3 sequence (DNA): TGTGCCAGCAGCCATCCCCGGACTGACAATGAGCAGTTCTTC. Translation: CASSHPRTDNEQFF. The full variable domain, rest sourced from reference TRBV14 and TRBJ2-1, is EAGVTQFPSHSVIEKGQTVTLRCDPISGHDNLYWYRRVMGKEIKFLLHFVKESKQDESGMPNNRFLAERTGGTYSTLKVQPAELEDSGVYFCASSHPRTDNEQFFGPGTRLTVL.

This clonotype occurred many times. The chain employs TRBV11-2 and TRBJ2-4, with 9 bases aligning to TRBD1. With 5 bases clipped from V and 2 bases from J, the junction kept 7 bases outside the gene matches. This CDR3 is built from 16 residues. CDR1 is SGHAT, CDR2 FQNNGV, per germline. CDR3 protein: CASSPSDRGTKNIQYF. In nucleotides, the CDR3 is TGTGCCAGCAGCCCGTCAGACAGGGGGACCAAAAACATTCAGTACTTC.

The V call is TRBV7-3, the J call TRBJ2-1; D not certain. Germline assignment: CDR1 SGHTA and CDR2 FQGTGA. The CDR3 is made up of 13 amino acids. The V gene lost 2 bases and the J gene lost 5 bases, with 7 bases spanning the gap. CDR3 protein: CASSLLSHNEQFF. The CDR3, as DNA: TGTGCCAGCAGCTTACTTTCCCACAATGAGCAGTTCTTC. Full variable domain (remainder filled in from reference TRBV7-3 and TRBJ2-1): GAGVSQTPSNKVTEKGKYVELRCDPISGHTALYWYRQSLGQGPEFLIYFQGTGAADDSGLPNDRFFAVRPEGSVSTLKIQRTERGDSAVYLCASSLLSHNEQFFGPGTRLTVL.

The CDR3 is CASSLGLAGGFYNEQFF. The CDR3 DNA reads TGTGCCAGCAGCTTAGGACTAGCGGGAGGGTTCTACAATGAGCAGTTCTTC. The chain uses TRBV7-9 and TRBJ2-1; 14 bases are shared with TRBD2. The germline V gene has CDR1 SEHNR and CDR2 FQNEAQ (reference sequence). Trimming removed 1 base from V and 3 bases from J; junction bases left unmatched: 2. This CDR3 region has 17 residues.

This clonotype has at least ten counts. This rearrangement joins TRBV6-5 to TRBJ2-7; D tentatively fits TRBD1 or TRBD2 (5 bases each). Per the germline V gene, CDR1 is MNHEY and CDR2 is SVGAGI. CDR3 length: 13 residues. Trimming took 4 bases from V and 5 from J, leaving 12 bases between them. DNA of the CDR3: TGTGCCAGCAGTTCTGTGAGGGGCCACGAGCAGTACTTC. Translated: CASSSVRGHEQYF.

This clonotype was picked up many times. The chain joins TRBV7-2 to TRBJ1-2; 10 bases agree with TRBD1. Germline V gene sequence: CDR1 SGHTA, CDR2 FQGNSA. The CDR3 is made up of 14 amino acids. With V trimmed by 5 bases and J by 7 bases, 7 bases remained unmatched. The CDR3: CASSTDRGQGGYTF. In DNA, the CDR3 is TGTGCCAGCAGCACTGACAGGGGGCAGGGTGGCTACACCTTC. The whole variable domain, filled in from reference TRBV7-2 and TRBJ1-2, reads GAGVSQSPSNKVTEKGKDVELRCDPISGHTALYWYRQSLGQGLEFLIYFQGNSAPDKSGLPSDRFSAERTGGSVSTLTIQRTQQEDSAVYLCASSTDRGQGGYTFGSGTRLTVV.

The rearrangement joins TRBV6-1 to TRBJ2-7, with D maybe TRBD1 (5 bases). The CDR3 spans 13 residues. The germline V gene has CDR1 MNHNS and CDR2 SASEGT. The V end lost 4 bases, the J end lost 0 bases, and 7 bases lay between the germline ends. In DNA, the CDR3 is TGTGCCAGCAGTGGACAGATCTCCTACGAGCAGTACTTC. Encoded protein: CASSGQISYEQYF.

This clonotype appeared many times. V is TRBV20-1 and J is TRBJ1-6; D is possibly TRBD1 (6 bases). CDR3 length: 13 residues. The germline CDR1 and CDR2 sequences are DFQATT and SNEGSKA (reference sequence). V dropped 5 bases and J dropped 8 bases, with 13 bases sitting between them. The CDR3 here is CSAPRDIDSPLHF. CDR3 bases: TGCAGTGCTCCGCGGGACATCGATTCACCCCTCCACTTT.